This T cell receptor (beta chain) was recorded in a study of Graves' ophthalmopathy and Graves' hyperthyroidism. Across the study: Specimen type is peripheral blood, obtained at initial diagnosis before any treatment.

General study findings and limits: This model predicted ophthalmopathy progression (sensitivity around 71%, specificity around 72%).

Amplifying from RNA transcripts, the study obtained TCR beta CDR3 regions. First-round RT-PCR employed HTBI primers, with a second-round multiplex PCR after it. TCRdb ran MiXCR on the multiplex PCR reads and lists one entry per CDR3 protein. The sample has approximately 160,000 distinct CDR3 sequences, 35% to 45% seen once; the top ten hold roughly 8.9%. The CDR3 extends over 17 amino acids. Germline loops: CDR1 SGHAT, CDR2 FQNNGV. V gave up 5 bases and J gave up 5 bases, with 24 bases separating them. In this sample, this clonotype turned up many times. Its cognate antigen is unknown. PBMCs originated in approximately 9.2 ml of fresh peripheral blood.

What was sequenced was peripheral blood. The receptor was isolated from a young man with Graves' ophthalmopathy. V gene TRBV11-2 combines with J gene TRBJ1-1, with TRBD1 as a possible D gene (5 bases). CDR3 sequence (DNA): TGTGCCAGCAGCCCAAGAGTGGGACTGGGGGGGAGGACTGAAGCTTTCTTT. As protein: CASSPRVGLGGRTEAFF.